In this sample, the clone carrying this TCR beta chain turned up many times. Its matching antigen is unknown. The CDR3 goes on 3 residues after the read ends, and that part is filled in from the germline J gene. With V trimmed by 4 bases and J by 5 bases, 12 bases remained unmatched. Per the germline V gene, CDR1 is MDHEN and CDR2 is SYDVKM. The CDR3 spans 17 residues. Control and CVID samples contributed equal amounts of genomic DNA. Repertoires were generated with immunoSEQ multiplex PCR, while TCRdb's copy carries only in-frame clones and drops some. The sample presents 35,000 to 50,000 clones, none singletons. The data are from a study of T cell clonality in common variable immunodeficiency. Study results and caveats: CVID patient heterogeneity limited repertoire-clinical complication correlations. Compared with healthy controls, CVID subjects showed increased TCRbeta clonality, mostly in about a third.

J is TRBJ2-5 and V is TRBV28, with TRBD2 matching over 11 bases. The sample was peripheral blood mononuclear cells. The clonotype was recovered from a person aged 18-69 years in good health. The CDR3 loop reads CASSYGSSGRAGETQYF. The sequenced CDR3 bases are TGTGCCAGCAGTTACGGGAGTAGCGGGAGGGCAGGCGAGACC.